This T cell receptor (beta chain) was documented in a study of T cell repertoires in cytomegalovirus infection. Study-level background: The public TCR beta signatures pointed to both CMV infection and matching HLA type.

As to this clonotype: Its antigen is not known. The junction departs from germline at one end; a sequencing error may be responsible.

CDR3 length: 16 residues. Germline V gene lookup returns CDR1 SEHNR and CDR2 FQNEAQ (reference sequence). The study, taken as a whole, reports: The study identified carriers of CMV plus the relevant HLA from cumulative public TCR beta family frequency.

TCRdb reanalysed the reads using MiXCR and keeps one entry per CDR3 protein. The sample includes roughly 200,000 distinct CDR3 sequences, roughly 34% seen only once; the top ten take approximately 60%. Sequences were derived from CD8+ T cells from cultured PBMCs, sampled from culture after CMV antigen stimulation. The rearrangement joins TRBV7-9 to TRBJ2-1; 10 nucleotides align to TRBD2. This sequence was found in a human donor in good health (CMV status not recorded). Some clones in this sample may be carry-over from other donors' samples. Here the CDR3 reads CANSPLAGGFYNEQFF. CDR3 coding DNA: TGTGCCAACAGCCCCTTAGCGGGGGGATTCTACAATGAGCAGTTCTTC.